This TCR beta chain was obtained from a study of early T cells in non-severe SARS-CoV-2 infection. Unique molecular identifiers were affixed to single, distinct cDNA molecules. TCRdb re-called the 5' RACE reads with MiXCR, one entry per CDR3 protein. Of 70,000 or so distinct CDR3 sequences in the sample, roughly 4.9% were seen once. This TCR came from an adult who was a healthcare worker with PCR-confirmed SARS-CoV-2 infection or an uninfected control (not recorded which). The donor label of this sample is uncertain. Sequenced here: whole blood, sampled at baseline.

CDR3 amino acids: CSARAMGFPNTEAFF. Written as DNA, the CDR3 is TGCAGTGCTAGAGCAATGGGGTTCCCGAACACTGAAGCTTTCTTT. This chain connects TRBV20-1 to TRBJ1-1, with D unresolved. CDR3 size: 15 residues. Deletions cut 1 base from V and 1 base from J, with 13 bases between. Germline V gene data show CDR1 as DFQATT and CDR2 as SNEGSKA (reference sequence).